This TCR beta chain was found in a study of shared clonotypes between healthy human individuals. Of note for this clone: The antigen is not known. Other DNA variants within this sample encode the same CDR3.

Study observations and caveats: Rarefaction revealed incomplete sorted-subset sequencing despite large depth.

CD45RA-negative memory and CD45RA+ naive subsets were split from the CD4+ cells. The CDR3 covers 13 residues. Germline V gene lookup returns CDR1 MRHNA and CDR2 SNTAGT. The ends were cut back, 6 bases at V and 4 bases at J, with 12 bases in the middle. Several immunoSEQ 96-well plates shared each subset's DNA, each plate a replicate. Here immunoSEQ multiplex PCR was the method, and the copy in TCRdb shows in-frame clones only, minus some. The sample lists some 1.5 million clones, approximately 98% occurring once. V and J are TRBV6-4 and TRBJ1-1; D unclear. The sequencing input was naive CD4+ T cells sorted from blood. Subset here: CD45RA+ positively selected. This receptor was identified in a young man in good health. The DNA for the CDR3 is TGTGCCAGCAGCGAAGCCCGCGGCACTGAAGCTTTCTTT. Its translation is CASSEARGTEAFF.